Following are 29 T cell receptor beta chains from one sample sequenced in a study of blood T cell repertoires in COVID-19. The method was immunoSEQ multiplex PCR; TCRdb's version includes in-frame clones alone and lacks a portion of them. The table lists approximately 270,000 clones, 85% to 90% of them singletons. Material for sequencing was peripheral blood. The receptors were sampled from a man between 25 and 39 years old with acute or convalescent COVID-19.

V is TRBV19 and J is TRBJ1-3; possible D gene TRBD1, 5 bases. The CDR3 contains 14 residues. The V end was cut by 6 bases, the J end by 6 bases, with 15 bases between. Germline CDR1 and CDR2: LNHDA and SQIVND (reference sequence). The CDR3 protein is CASSHPGVENTIYF. CDR3 DNA sequence: TGTGCCAGTAGCCACCCGGGGGTAGAAAACACCATATATTTT.

This chain links TRBV30 with TRBJ2-3; 7 bases map to TRBD1. Germline loops: CDR1 GTSNPN, CDR2 SVGIG (reference sequence). CDR3 length: 14 amino acids. The ends lost 3 bases at V and 1 base at J; junction bases unmatched: 4. CDR3 DNA sequence: TGTGCCTGGAGGTCCGGGACAGGCACAGATACGCAGTATTTT. Translating it yields CAWRSGTGTDTQYF.

This clone was observed many times. The rearrangement links TRBV7-8 to TRBJ2-5, with D maybe TRBD2 (7 bases). This CDR3 region has 15 residues. The germline CDR1 and CDR2 sequences are SGHVS and FQNEAQ. V lost 0 bases to trimming and J lost 5 bases, with 13 bases between them. The CDR3 DNA reads TGTGCCAGCAGCTTAGCCACGGGGAGGGGGGAGACCCAGTACTTC. It yields the protein CASSLATGRGETQYF.

This clone was counted a few times. V and J are TRBV3-1 (or the pseudogene TRBV3-2) and TRBJ2-4; D not resolved. The CDR3 extends over 15 amino acids. Germline V lookup: CDR1 LGHDT, CDR2 YNNKEL (reference sequence). V lost 1 base, J lost 2 bases, and 9 bases lay in between. The CDR3 sequence: CASSQVAMSKNIQYF. The CDR3 DNA sequence: TGTGCCAGCAGCCAAGTAGCTATGTCCAAAAACATTCAGTACTTC.

The chain links TRBV19 to TRBJ2-1; TRBD2 matches at 10 bases. Losses at the gene ends were 3 bases for V and 8 bases for J; bases not matched to a gene: 7. Germline CDR1 LNHDA, CDR2 SQIVND (reference sequence). This CDR3 has 15 amino acids. CDR3: CASSMGSGGLYEQFF. The CDR3 DNA follows: TGTGCCAGTAGTATGGGTAGCGGGGGGCTTTATGAGCAGTTCTTC.

The chain is built from TRBV3-1 (or the pseudogene TRBV3-2) and TRBJ2-7; 14 nucleotides match TRBD2. The germline V gene has CDR1 LGHDT and CDR2 YNNKEL (reference sequence). The CDR3 runs to 15 residues. V was pared by 5 bases and J by 2 bases, with 2 bases of the junction left unmatched. CDR3 amino acids: CASSMTSGGAYEQYF. The CDR3 DNA sequence: TGTGCCAGCAGCATGACTAGCGGGGGGGCCTACGAGCAGTACTTC.

CDR3 region: CASSLDARLRNTEAFF. In DNA, the CDR3 is TGTGCCAGCAGCTTAGATGCCCGGTTAAGAAACACTGAAGCTTTCTTT. V and J are TRBV11-2 and TRBJ1-1; D is unresolved. The germline V and J ends were trimmed by 0 bases and 2 bases, with 13 bases remaining between them. The CDR3 runs 16 residues. Per germline, CDR1 SGHAT and CDR2 FQNNGV. Based on the CDR3 plus reference TRBV11-2 and TRBJ1-1, the full variable domain is EAGVAQSPRYKIIEKRQSVAFWCNPISGHATLYWYQQILGQGPKLLIQFQNNGVVDDSQLPKDRFSAERLKGVDSTLKIQPAKLEDSAVYLCASSLDARLRNTEAFFGQGTRLTVV.

This chain links TRBV5-8 with TRBJ1-1; the match to TRBD1 covers 7 bases. The CDR3 is 16 amino acids. Germline-derived CDR1 and CDR2 are SGHTS and YDEGEE. V dropped 0 bases and J dropped 5; count of bases not matched to a gene: 10. The CDR3 nucleotides are TGTGCCAGCAGCTTGGAGGGGGCGCGTGGTGGTACTGAAGCTTTCTTT. Its protein product is CASSLEGARGGTEAFF.

This chain joins TRBV15 and TRBJ2-7, with a tentative D call TRBD2 (6 bases). There are 15 residues in the CDR3. The germline V gene has CDR1 LNHNV and CDR2 YYDKDF (reference sequence). V shed 4 bases and J shed 1 base, with 14 bases lying between them. CDR3 sequence reads: CATSKGLPTSYEQYF. CDR3 in DNA: TGTGCCACCAGCAAGGGACTTCCGACTTCCTACGAGCAGTACTTC. Complete variable domain (other parts from reference TRBV15 and TRBJ2-7): DAMVIQNPRYQVTQFGKPVTLSCSQTLNHNVMYWYQQKSSQAPKLLFHYYDKDFNNEADTPDNFQSRRPNTSFCFLDIRSPGLGDTAMYLCATSKGLPTSYEQYFGPGTRLTVT.

The rearrangement joins TRBV28 to TRBJ1-4; D perhaps matches TRBD1 (5 bases). Germline V CDR1 and CDR2: MDHEN, SYDVKM. The CDR3 has 14 residues. Trimming took 2 bases from V and 5 from J, leaving 9 bases between them. The CDR3 sequence: CASSLIRVNEKLFF. In nucleotides, the CDR3 is TGTGCCAGCAGTTTAATCAGGGTGAATGAAAAACTGTTTTTT.

The chain carries TRBV19 and TRBJ2-1; 9 bases map to TRBD2. This CDR3 contains 15 residues. Germline-derived CDR1 and CDR2 are LNHDA and SQIVND (reference sequence). After removal of 3 bases from V and 6 bases from J, the junction contained 6 bases not matched to a gene. CDR3 protein: CASSILAGVGNEQFF. The CDR3 DNA sequence: TGTGCCAGTAGTATCTTAGCGGGAGTAGGCAATGAGCAGTTCTTC.

The chain couples TRBV19 to TRBJ1-5; the match to TRBD1 covers 9 bases. The V and J ends lost 5 bases and 1 base, in that order; junction bases with no gene match: 9. Germline CDR1 reads LNHDA; CDR2 reads SQIVND (reference sequence). This CDR3 spans 17 amino acids. CDR3 nucleotide sequence: TGTGCCAGTAGTGTTGGGACAGGGAGTACGAGCAATCAGCCCCAGCATTTT. It yields the protein CASSVGTGSTSNQPQHF.

V and J are TRBV18 and TRBJ2-6, with TRBD2 matching over 13 bases. The CDR3 is 22 amino acids. The J segment lost 0 bases and the V segment lost 4 bases, leaving 15 bases of the junction unmatched. Per germline, CDR1 KGHSH and CDR2 LQKENI. The DNA for the CDR3 is TGTGCCAGCTCACTGCTCCCTCAGACTAGCGGGGGGTTGACCTCTGGGGCCAACGTCCTGACTTTC. Its translation is CASSLLPQTSGGLTSGANVLTF.

J is TRBJ2-1 and V is TRBV29-1; D remains unclear. Trimming shortened V by 6 bases and J by 4 bases, and 13 bases separated the two germline ends. CDR1 and CDR2 (germline): SQVTM, ANQGSEA. The CDR3 totals 13 residues. CDR3 sequence: CSVRPKLYNEQFF. The CDR3 nucleotides are TGCAGCGTCCGCCCGAAACTTTACAATGAGCAGTTCTTC.

This rearrangement joins TRBV12-3 or TRBV12-4 to TRBJ2-3; D uncertain. Trimming left V 7 bases short and J 1 base short, with 9 bases between. CDR3 size: 13 residues. The CDR3 spells CASTEFGTDTQYF. CDR3 in DNA: TGTGCCAGCACGGAGTTCGGCACAGATACGCAGTATTTT.

V is TRBV19 and J is TRBJ1-1; D is ambiguous. Germline V CDR1 and CDR2: LNHDA, SQIVND (reference sequence). The CDR3 runs 15 residues. V was pared by 2 bases and J by 4 bases, with 14 bases between. DNA of the CDR3: TGTGCCAGTAGTATAACGAGGGCCCGGGGCACTGAAGCTTTCTTT. It yields the protein CASSITRARGTEAFF.

J is TRBJ1-3 and V is TRBV7-9, with a weak D call TRBD1 (5 bases). The CDR3 extends over 15 amino acids. The ends were cut back, 0 bases at V and 0 bases at J, with 6 bases in the middle. The germline V gene has CDR1 SEHNR and CDR2 FQNEAQ (reference sequence). CDR3 sequence reads: CASSLAGASGNTIYF. As DNA, the CDR3 is TGTGCCAGCAGCTTAGCAGGGGCCTCTGGAAACACCATATATTTT.

The DNA of the CDR3 is TGTGCCAGCAGTCCCGACAGGGGGAACACTGAAGCTTTCTTT. Amino acids: CASSPDRGNTEAFF. The chain joins TRBV6-5 to TRBJ1-1, with 8 nucleotides matching TRBD1. CDR1 and CDR2 (germline): MNHEY, SVGAGI. The CDR3 has 14 amino acids. V was pared by 5 bases and J by 1 base, with 3 bases of the junction left unmatched.

V and J are TRBV11-2 and TRBJ1-2, with 9 bases aligning to TRBD1. V was pared by 6 bases and J by 7 bases, with 15 bases of the junction left unmatched. The germline gives CDR1 SGHAT, CDR2 FQNNGV. The CDR3 length is 16 residues. This CDR3 is CASRTGTGLSRLGYTF. In DNA form, the CDR3 reads TGTGCCAGCAGGACCGGGACAGGGCTTTCAAGGCTTGGCTACACCTTC.

V and J are TRBV28 and TRBJ1-2; D may be TRBD1 (6 bases). V was cut by 6 bases and J by 4 bases, with 15 bases left in between. CDR1 is MDHEN, CDR2 SYDVKM, per germline. There are 14 residues in the CDR3. In DNA form, the CDR3 reads TGTGCCAGCAGGATACAGGGCGAGAGCTATGGCTACACCTTC. As protein: CASRIQGESYGYTF.

V is TRBV6-5 and J is TRBJ2-7; 9 nucleotides match TRBD1. V trimming: 7 bases; J trimming: 7 bases; junction bases outside the gene matches: 14. This CDR3 is built from 15 residues. From germline, CDR1 is MNHEY and CDR2 SVGAGI. CDR3 amino acids: CASIGYVGQGQEQYF. CDR3 coding DNA: TGTGCCAGCATTGGTTACGTGGGACAGGGACAAGAGCAGTACTTC.

The genes are TRBV7-2 and TRBJ2-7; TRBD2 matches 12 bases. The CDR3 spans 18 residues. From germline, CDR1 is SGHTA and CDR2 FQGNSA. With V trimmed by 2 bases and J by 2 bases, 10 bases remained unmatched. Here the CDR3 reads CASSLKPSGRAGTYEQYF. The CDR3 DNA follows: TGTGCCAGCAGCTTAAAACCTAGCGGGAGGGCAGGGACCTACGAGCAGTACTTC. The full variable domain, with the rest looked up from reference TRBV7-2 and TRBJ2-7, is GAGVSQSPSNKVTEKGKDVELRCDPISGHTALYWYRQSLGQGLEFLIYFQGNSAPDKSGLPSDRFSAERTGGSVSTLTIQRTQQEDSAVYLCASSLKPSGRAGTYEQYFGPGTRLTVT.

This clone was seen a handful of times. The genes are TRBV30 and TRBJ1-2, with 7 bases lining up with TRBD1. Unmatched junction bases numbered 9, after V lost 0 bases and J lost 8 bases. CDR3 length: 14 amino acids. Per germline, CDR1 GTSNPN and CDR2 SVGIG (reference sequence). The DNA of the CDR3 is TGTGCCTGGAGTGTGGGGACAGCCTTTAACGGCTACACCTTC. It yields the protein CAWSVGTAFNGYTF.

This clone appeared a few times. This chain uses TRBV27 with TRBJ1-2; perhaps TRBD1 as D (6 bases). Germline assignment: CDR1 MNHEY and CDR2 SMNVEV (reference sequence). This CDR3 contains 14 residues. V was cut by 4 bases and J by 8 bases, with 17 bases left in between. The CDR3 region has the DNA TGTGCCAGCAGTTCCGTCGAAACAGGGTACGGCTACACCTTC. Its protein is CASSSVETGYGYTF.

This chain uses TRBV19 with TRBJ2-5; 8 nucleotides line up with TRBD1. V lost 3 bases, J lost 5 bases, and 11 bases stayed unmatched. Germline CDR1 LNHDA, CDR2 SQIVND (reference sequence). The CDR3 has 16 amino acids. The CDR3: CASSITSGGGWETQYF. CDR3 nucleotide sequence: TGTGCCAGTAGTATCACCTCAGGGGGCGGTTGGGAGACCCAGTACTTC.

This chain links TRBV28 with TRBJ2-2; D unresolved. Germline V CDR1 and CDR2: MDHEN, SYDVKM. V gave up 8 bases and J gave up 0 bases, with 4 bases separating them. The CDR3 totals 12 residues. The DNA of the CDR3 is TGTGCCAGCTTTACGAACACCGGGGAGCTGTTTTTT. It specifies CASFTNTGELFF.

The chain is built from TRBV6-5 and TRBJ1-1; D is ambiguous. The germline V and J ends were trimmed by 6 bases and 6 bases, with 14 bases remaining between them. Germline CDR1 is MNHEY and CDR2 is SVGAGI. The CDR3 extends over 13 amino acids. The CDR3 nucleotides read TGTGCCAGCAGGAGCGTCCTAAACTCTGAAGCTTTCTTT. Translation: CASRSVLNSEAFF.

This chain joins TRBV4-1 and TRBJ1-4, with 10 positions matching TRBD1. Losses at the gene ends were 4 bases for V and 2 bases for J; bases not matched to a gene: 1. CDR1 and CDR2 (germline): MGHRA, YSYEKL. There are 15 residues in the CDR3. This CDR3 reads CASSLTGGTNEKLFF. The DNA of the CDR3 is TGCGCCAGCAGCCTGACAGGGGGCACTAATGAAAAACTGTTTTTT.

V gene TRBV20-1 combines with J gene TRBJ1-5; no clear D. Trimming shortened V by 1 base and J by 7 bases, and 5 bases separated the two germline ends. There are 11 residues in the CDR3. Germline CDR1 is DFQATT and CDR2 is SNEGSKA (reference sequence). CDR3 sequence: CSARGGQPQHF. CDR3 DNA sequence: TGCAGTGCTAGAGGAGGGCAGCCCCAGCATTTT.